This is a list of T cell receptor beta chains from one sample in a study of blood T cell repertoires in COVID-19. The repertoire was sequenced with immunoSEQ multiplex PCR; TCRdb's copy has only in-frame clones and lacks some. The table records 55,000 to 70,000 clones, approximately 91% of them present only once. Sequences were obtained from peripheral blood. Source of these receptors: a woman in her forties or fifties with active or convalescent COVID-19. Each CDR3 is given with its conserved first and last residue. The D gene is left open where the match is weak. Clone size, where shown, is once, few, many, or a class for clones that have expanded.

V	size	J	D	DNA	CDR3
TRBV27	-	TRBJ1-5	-	TGTGCCAGCAGTCAGTTTTATAGCAATCAGCCCCAGCATTTT	CASSQFYSNQPQHF
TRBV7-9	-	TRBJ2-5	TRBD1	TGTGCCAGCAGCCCCGGGACAGCCGACCAAGAGACCCAGTACTTC	CASSPGTADQETQYF
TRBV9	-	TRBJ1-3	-	TGTGCCAGCAGCTTCGGGGGGGCTTCCTCTGGAAACACCATATATTTT	CASSFGGASSGNTIYF
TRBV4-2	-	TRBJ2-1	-	TGTGCCAGCAGCCAACTGGGGCACGATATCCAAAATGAGCAGTTCTTC	CASSQLGHDIQNEQFF
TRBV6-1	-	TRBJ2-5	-	TGTGCCAGCAGTGAATTTGTAGGGGGGGGAGAGACCCAGTACTTC	CASSEFVGGGETQYF
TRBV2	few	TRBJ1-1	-	TGTGCCAGCACCCGGGAGCCGAACACTGAAGCTTTCTTT	CASTREPNTEAFF
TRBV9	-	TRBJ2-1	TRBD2	TGTGCCAGCAGCCCACGATTAGCGGGAGGGTTCAATGAGCAGTTCTTC	CASSPRLAGGFNEQFF
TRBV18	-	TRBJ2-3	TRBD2	TGTGCCAGCTCCCCTCCGGGACTAGCGGGAGATACGCAGTATTTT	CASSPPGLAGDTQYF
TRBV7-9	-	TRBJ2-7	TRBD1	TGTGCCAGCAGCTTCGGGGACAGAGCACATAAGCAGTACTTC	CASSFGDRAHKQYF
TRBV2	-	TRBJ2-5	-	TGTGCCAGCAGTTCTACGACTCAAGAGACCCAGTACTTC	CASSSTTQETQYF
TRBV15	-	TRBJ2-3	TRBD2	TGTGCCACCAGCAGAGATTGGGCGGGAGGAGCAGATACGCAGTATTTT	CATSRDWAGGADTQYF
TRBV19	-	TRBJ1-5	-	TGTGCCAGTAGTATTTCGGCAGGGTTGGGTCAGCCCCAGCATTTT	CASSISAGLGQPQHF
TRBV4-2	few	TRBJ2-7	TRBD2	TGTGCCAGCAGCCCTGGGACTAGCGGGTGGAACGAACCCTACGAGCAGTACTTC	CASSPGTSGWNEPYEQYF
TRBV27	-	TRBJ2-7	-	TGTGCCAGCTCGGGAAGGGAACGCTACGAGCAGTACTTC	CASSGRERYEQYF
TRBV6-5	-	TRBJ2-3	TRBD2	TGTGCCAGCAGATTAGCGGGAGGACCGGCCGGGACGCAGTATTTT	CASRLAGGPAGTQYF
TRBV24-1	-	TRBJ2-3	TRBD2	TGTGCCACCAGTGATTTGCCCCACCCGACTAGCGGGAAGGCAGATACGCAGTATTTT	CATSDLPHPTSGKADTQYF
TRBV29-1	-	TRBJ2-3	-	TGCAGCGTTGTATTTTGGGAGACACGAAAAGATACGCAGTATTTT	CSVVFWETRKDTQYF
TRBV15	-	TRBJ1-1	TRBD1	TGTGCCACCACCTCAGGGGGCACTGAAGCTTTCTTT	CATTSGGTEAFF
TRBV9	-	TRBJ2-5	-	TGTGCCAGCAGCGCGGTGGAAGAGACCCAGTACTTC	CASSAVEETQYF
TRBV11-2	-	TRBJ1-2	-	TGTGCCAGCAGCTTATATGGGACACCGCCCGACTATGGCTACACCTTC	CASSLYGTPPDYGYTF